A selection of T cell receptor beta chains follows, all from one sample in a study of CD8 T cells in Susac syndrome. TCRdb recomputed calls from the immunoSEQ multiplex PCR reads with MiXCR, one row per CDR3 protein. The table includes roughly 250,000 distinct CDR3 sequences, roughly 95% detected once. Sequenced sample: CD4+ T cells from PBMCs. All receptors derive from a human donor with Susac syndrome. CDR3s leave out the opening cysteine and the closing phenylalanine or tryptophan. Each record gives: J gene, CDR3 length, clone size, V gene, CDR3 protein. Only part of the rows carry a size: once, few, many, or a class if the clone is expanded.

>TRBJ1-1|12|.|TRBV25-1
ATGDREGGTEAF
>TRBJ2-4|13|.|TRBV30
AWTVGTLAKNIQY
>TRBJ2-3|18|once|TRBV11-1
ASSQTRGIGAEARTDTQY
>TRBJ2-1|11|.|TRBV29-1
SVMKAPYNEQF
>TRBJ2-1|14|.|TRBV4-1
ASSQVRTSGRAEQF
>TRBJ1-1|12|.|TRBV15
ATSRNIENTEAF
>TRBJ1-2|11|.|TRBV5-8
ASSFGANYGYT
>TRBJ2-5|12|.|TRBV7-3
ASSFTGRQETQY
>TRBJ1-1|10|.|TRBV3-1
ASSQDSLGAF
>TRBJ1-3|13|.|TRBV30
AWRADRWAGNTIY
>TRBJ2-3|12|.|TRBV7-2
ASSLMTLPDTQY
>TRBJ1-5|16|.|TRBV4-1
ASSQETAETESNQPQH
>TRBJ1-1|14|.|TRBV30
AWSLTGTGANTEAF
>TRBJ1-5|12|.|TRBV24-1
ATSDPGFNQPQH
>TRBJ2-7|11|.|TRBV5-4
ASSYDRDGEQY
>TRBJ2-2|11|.|TRBV3-1
ASSKADTGELF
>TRBJ2-7|10|.|TRBV29-1
SVEFATYEQY
>TRBJ2-5|13|once|TRBV28
ASSSRDRVKETQY
>TRBJ1-5|13|once|TRBV20-1
SASPTPGGNQPQH
>TRBJ1-2|9|.|TRBV20-1
SASVASRYT
>TRBJ2-1|11|.|TRBV20-1
SARETVYNEQF
>TRBJ2-1|12|.|TRBV5-1
ASSGLAGTNEQF
>TRBJ2-7|11|once|TRBV25-1
ASSEYYLTEQY
>TRBJ2-7|12|.|TRBV9
ASSVVSGRGEQY
>TRBJ2-5|12|.|TRBV14
ASSPRGGVSTQY
>TRBJ1-5|13|.|TRBV5-1
ASSVTPDGHQPQH
>TRBJ2-1|13|.|TRBV9
ASSVAGGPTGEQF
>TRBJ2-5|12|.|TRBV20-1
SARGRGYQETQY
>TRBJ1-5|13|.|TRBV9
ASSVDSYSNQPQH
>TRBJ2-2|14|.|TRBV7-3
ASSLTNSGRGGELF
>TRBJ1-2|14|.|TRBV2
ASSALGTGGDYGYT
>TRBJ2-2|12|.|TRBV5-4
ASSLAGGPGELF
>TRBJ2-5|11|.|TRBV30
AWRAGAQETQY
>TRBJ1-3|12|once|TRBV20-1
SARAPVSGNTIY
>TRBJ2-7|12|.|TRBV12-3/TRBV12-4
ASSPNTVSYEQY
>TRBJ2-7|11|once|TRBV5-4
ASSSYDIYEQY
>TRBJ2-7|14|few|TRBV5-6
ASSPGLAGGLDEQY
>TRBJ2-3|11|.|TRBV7-9
ASSWGLGDTQY
>TRBJ2-7|11|.|TRBV12-3/TRBV12-4
ASRPTGSDEQY
>TRBJ2-1|17|.|TRBV7-9
ASSLGTSRSPVTRQEQF